The present T cell receptor (beta chain) was sequenced within a study of blood T cell repertoires in COVID-19. Whole-study context: Samples representing acute and convalescent COVID-19 were sourced from the United States, Italy and Spain. Sample material is recorded as cDNA or gDNA derived from T cells, B-cell-depleted T cells, or PBMCs.

Original handling: From reference gene primer amplification, estimates of nucleated cell counts were derived. The table came from immunoSEQ multiplex PCR; TCRdb's copy has only in-frame clones and leaves some out. Clonal size and the V and J genes are those of that table, whereas D and trimming came from the DNA. The sample holds 180,000 or so clones, roughly four fifths seen once. The CDR3 spans 12 residues. Germline CDR1 and CDR2: SEHNR and FQNEAQ (reference sequence). V trimming: 8 bases; J trimming: 4 bases; junction bases outside the gene matches: 1. The sample consisted of peripheral blood. The receptor comes from a human donor with acute or convalescent COVID-19. The donor label of this sample is uncertain. The rearrangement joins TRBV7-9 to TRBJ2-3, with 9 bases matching TRBD2. The CDR3 DNA is TGTGCCAGCGCGGGGGGGCCAGATACGCAGTATTTT. Its protein is CASAGGPDTQYF.